This T cell receptor (beta chain) was identified in a study of early T cells in non-severe SARS-CoV-2 infection. The wider study: Investigators sequenced bulk RNA drawn from unsorted whole blood, and chains remained unpaired. Study-wide findings and caveats: Private and CD4 specificities were missed by VDJdb matching, which favored anti-spike CD8 responses.

The CDR3 covers 13 residues. V lost 2 bases to trimming and J lost 1 base, with 5 bases between them. The germline CDR1 and CDR2 sequences are MDHEN and SYDVKM. Ten or more counts support this clonotype. The antigen is not known. Unique molecular identifiers were attached to individual cDNA molecules. Using its own MiXCR run on the 5' RACE reads, TCRdb lists one record per CDR3 protein. The sample holds roughly 110,000 distinct CDR3 sequences, 11% seen once. The sample was whole blood. This sequence joins TRBV28 and TRBJ1-2, with no clear D. This sequence was found in an adult who was a healthcare worker with PCR-confirmed SARS-CoV-2 infection or an uninfected control (not recorded which). The CDR3 bases are TGTGCCAGCAGTTTACGGGTTAACTATGGCTACACCTTC. Residues: CASSLRVNYGYTF.